This T cell receptor beta chain was recovered during a study of lymphopenia after photon versus proton radiotherapy. The V gene's germline CDR1 is MNHEY and CDR2 SVGAGI. This CDR3 spans 13 amino acids. Trimming stripped 7 bases from V and 4 bases from J, with 13 bases between. Study observations and caveats: After lymphocyte nadir, photon-treated repertoires showed oligoclonal expansion, especially CD8+ Temra.

Sequenced by immunoSEQ multiplex PCR; TCRdb stores in-frame clones only, minus some. Among about 70,000 clones, over 80% were seen once, and the ten largest hold 11%. Remarks on this clone: The antigen is undetermined.

This TCR was sampled from a man of 80 years or more with esophageal cancer. The rearrangement uses TRBV6-5 and TRBJ1-1; D possibly corresponds to TRBD1 (6 bases). The sequences come from peripheral blood, collected from a patient treated with proton-based radiotherapy. In nucleotides, the CDR3 is TGTGCCAGCATCACAGGGTTAGGCACTGAAGCTTTCTTT. Amino acid sequence: CASITGLGTEAFF.